The 30 T cell receptor beta chains in this list originate from one sample, sequenced in a study of blood T cell repertoires in COVID-19. Produced via immunoSEQ multiplex PCR; TCRdb's table is partial and in-frame only. There are under 200,000 clones in the sample; approximately 81% occur only once, and roughly 14% lies in the top ten. The source material was peripheral blood. These receptors originate from an older woman with COVID-19, enrolled during active disease.

The J gene is TRBJ2-2, the V gene TRBV15; no reliable D call. V dropped 0 bases and J dropped 4 bases, with 9 bases sitting between them. This CDR3 spans 15 amino acids. CDR1 is LNHNV, CDR2 YYDKDF, per germline (reference sequence). Here the CDR3 DNA reads TGTGCCACCAGCAGAGACCTCCGTTTCACCGGGGAGCTGTTTTTT. It specifies CATSRDLRFTGELFF. Using reference TRBV15 and TRBJ2-2 for the parts outside the CDR3, the full variable domain is DAMVIQNPRYQVTQFGKPVTLSCSQTLNHNVMYWYQQKSSQAPKLLFHYYDKDFNNEADTPDNFQSRRPNTSFCFLDIRSPGLGDTAMYLCATSRDLRFTGELFFGEGSRLTVL.

This chain joins TRBV11-2 and TRBJ2-2; TRBD2 aligns across 8 bases. The V and J ends lost 3 bases and 9 bases, in that order; junction bases with no gene match: 9. CDR3 length equals 15 residues. Germline assignment: CDR1 SGHAT and CDR2 FQNNGV. CDR3 bases: TGTGCCAGCAGCTTGCAGCCGATTAGCGGGAGGGAGCTGTTTTTT. Encoded protein: CASSLQPISGRELFF.

This rearrangement joins TRBV6-5 to TRBJ1-3; D is unclear. CDR1 is MNHEY and CDR2 is SVGAGI in the germline V gene. Trimming stripped 4 bases from V and 0 bases from J, with 10 bases between. The CDR3 totals 15 residues. The CDR3 DNA is TGTGCCAGCAGTTCCCGCCAGTACTCTGGAAACACCATATATTTT. Translating it yields CASSSRQYSGNTIYF.

The V gene is TRBV5-1, the J gene TRBJ1-1; D not certain. Trimming stripped 5 bases from V and 2 bases from J, with 13 bases between. The CDR3 runs to 14 residues. The germline V gene encodes CDR1 SGHRS and CDR2 YFSETQ. Here the CDR3 DNA reads TGCGCCAGCAGGTTGAGAGGTCAAAACACTGAAGCTTTCTTT. As protein: CASRLRGQNTEAFF.

The genes are TRBV7-8 and TRBJ2-7; 9 bases line up with TRBD1. V shed 5 bases, J shed 5 bases, and the junction held 10 bases outside the gene matches. The V gene's germline CDR1 is SGHVS and CDR2 FQNEAQ. The CDR3 length is 15 residues. Written as DNA, the CDR3 is TGTGCCAGCAGCCCTCGGGACAGGGTTATGAACGAGCAGTACTTC. Translated, it gives CASSPRDRVMNEQYF.

This clone has a handful of counts. The chain carries TRBV28 and TRBJ2-1; maybe TRBD1 (5 bases). V was cut by 4 bases and J by 4 bases, with 14 bases left in between. The CDR3 is 15 amino acids. Germline V lookup: CDR1 MDHEN, CDR2 SYDVKM. The CDR3 loop reads CASSSQKTVYNEQFF. CDR3 coding DNA: TGTGCCAGCAGTTCGCAGAAGACAGTATACAATGAGCAGTTCTTC.

The rearrangement joins TRBV3-1 (or the pseudogene TRBV3-2) to TRBJ1-1; D is unclear. Trimming took off 0 bases at V and 2 bases at J, with 10 bases between the two ends. Germline loops: CDR1 LGHDT, CDR2 YNNKEL (reference sequence). The CDR3 loop spans 15 amino acids. The DNA for the CDR3 is TGTGCCAGCAGCCAAGATTTGGGAGATAACACTGAAGCTTTCTTT. It codes for CASSQDLGDNTEAFF.

V and J are TRBV9 and TRBJ1-5, with 9 bases that match TRBD1. Germline values: CDR1 SGDLS, CDR2 YYNGEE. The CDR3 consists of 15 residues. Trimming took 4 bases from V and 5 from J; bases not matched to a gene: 7. CDR3 protein: CASSPTTGGDQPQHF. CDR3 DNA: TGTGCCAGCAGCCCCACGACAGGGGGTGATCAGCCCCAGCATTTT. The full variable domain, its missing parts supplied by reference TRBV9 and TRBJ1-5, is DSGVTQTPKHLITATGQRVTLRCSPRSGDLSVYWYQQSLDQGLQFLIQYYNGEERAKGNILERFSAQQFPDLHSELNLSSLELGDSALYFCASSPTTGGDQPQHFGDGTRLSIL.

V gene TRBV30 combines with J gene TRBJ1-3; 8 positions agree with TRBD1. The CDR3 runs to 13 residues. The V gene's germline CDR1 is GTSNPN and CDR2 SVGIG (reference sequence). Trimming at V came to 3 bases and at J to 7 bases, leaving 5 bases not matched to a gene. Here the CDR3 reads CAWRKTGVNTIYF. CDR3 in DNA: TGTGCCTGGAGAAAGACAGGGGTCAACACCATATATTTT.

This chain joins TRBV11-2 and TRBJ2-7, with D hard to call. Germline V CDR1 and CDR2: SGHAT, FQNNGV. V was pared by 5 bases and J by 3 bases, with 11 bases between. The CDR3 length is 13 residues. CDR3 protein: CASSPRALYEQYV. The CDR3 DNA follows: TGTGCCAGCAGCCCTAGAGCGCTCTACGAGCAGTACGTC.

The V and J genes are TRBV27 and TRBJ1-1; D unclear. Germline V CDR1 and CDR2: MNHEY, SMNVEV (reference sequence). This CDR3 spans 14 amino acids. Trimming pared 6 bases from V and 1 base from J, leaving 12 bases between. This CDR3 is CASSYSRQNTEAFF. The CDR3 DNA sequence: TGTGCCAGCAGCTATAGCCGTCAGAACACTGAAGCTTTCTTT.

The chain uses TRBV6-5 and TRBJ2-5; D is possibly TRBD1 (7 bases). Per the germline V gene, CDR1 is MNHEY and CDR2 is SVGAGI. V gave up 7 bases and J gave up 5 bases, with 14 bases separating them. The CDR3 loop spans 13 amino acids. The DNA for the CDR3 is TGTGCCAGCACCCCAGGGGGGCGGGAGACCCAGTACTTC. This sequence encodes CASTPGGRETQYF.

The chain carries TRBV30 and TRBJ2-1; 9 nucleotides agree with TRBD2. Germline CDR1 is GTSNPN and CDR2 is SVGIG (reference sequence). This CDR3 has 14 residues. V shed 6 bases, J shed 6 bases, and the junction held 9 bases outside the gene matches. The CDR3 region is CACPRGGGANEQFF. As DNA, the CDR3 is TGTGCCTGCCCACGGGGCGGGGGGGCCAATGAGCAGTTCTTC.

This chain links TRBV7-2 with TRBJ2-5; TRBD2 aligns across 8 bases. Trimming took 2 bases from V and 3 from J; bases not matched to a gene: 5. This CDR3 comprises 15 residues. Germline CDR1 SGHTA, CDR2 FQGNSA. CDR3 region: CASSLRGLGEETQYF. The CDR3 DNA reads TGTGCCAGCAGCTTACGGGGACTAGGGGAAGAGACCCAGTACTTC.

V is TRBV2 and J is TRBJ1-5; weak D call: TRBD1 (5 bases). The V end was cut by 8 bases, the J end by 6 bases, with 17 bases between. From germline, CDR1 is SNHLY and CDR2 FYNNEI. The CDR3 runs to 14 residues. DNA of the CDR3: TGTGCCAGCTCCCAAGGACAAAAACTTCAGCCCCAGCATTTT. Translation: CASSQGQKLQPQHF. Using reference TRBV2 and TRBJ1-5 for the parts outside the CDR3, the full variable domain is EPEVTQTPSHQVTQMGQEVILRCVPISNHLYFYWYRQILGQKVEFLVSFYNNEISEKSEIFDDQFSVERPDGSNFTLKIRSTKLEDSAMYFCASSQGQKLQPQHFGDGTRLSIL.

This clone was picked up a small number of times. The chain joins TRBV5-1 to TRBJ2-7; TRBD2 matches at 12 bases. Looked up from germline, CDR1 is SGHRS and CDR2 is YFSETQ. The CDR3 is 17 residues long. V lost 3 bases to trimming and J lost 0 bases; unmatched junction nucleotides: 7. Here the CDR3 DNA reads TGCGCCAGCAGCTCCCGACTAGCGGGAGACCTCTCCTACGAGCAGTACTTC. This codes for CASSSRLAGDLSYEQYF.

This clone was observed a handful of times. This chain links TRBV13 with TRBJ1-4; D uncertain. Germline values: CDR1 PRHDT, CDR2 FYEKMQ (reference sequence). V gave up 6 bases and J gave up 7 bases, with 18 bases separating them. The CDR3 covers 15 residues. The CDR3 DNA is TGTGCCAGCAGTCGTAGAGGGAACTGGCTTGAAAAACTGTTTTTT. Its translation is CASSRRGNWLEKLFF.

The chain carries TRBV7-2 and TRBJ1-1; TRBD1 might be the D (6 bases). Germline V gene lookup returns CDR1 SGHTA and CDR2 FQGNSA. The CDR3 covers 16 residues. Trimming removed 1 base from V and 0 bases from J, with 12 bases in between. CDR3 sequence reads: CASSLGHRVVNTEAFF. Here the CDR3 DNA reads TGTGCCAGCAGCTTAGGGCACAGGGTAGTGAACACTGAAGCTTTCTTT.

The chain recombines TRBV7-3 with TRBJ2-3, with 7 bases matching TRBD2. CDR1 and CDR2 (germline): SGHTA, FQGTGA. The CDR3 has 13 residues. Germline trimming cut 4 bases from V and 10 bases from J; bases unmatched to any gene: 8. The CDR3 coding sequence is TGTGCCAGCAGCTGGCTAGCGGATGGGGCGCAGTATTTT. Translated, it gives CASSWLADGAQYF.

The chain links TRBV6-5 to TRBJ1-5; perhaps TRBD1 as D (5 bases). The germline V gene encodes CDR1 MNHEY and CDR2 SVGAGI. The CDR3 has 13 amino acids. Trimming took off 6 bases at V and 8 bases at J, with 14 bases between the two ends. The CDR3 sequence is CASSTQGGKPQHF. The CDR3 nucleotides are TGTGCCAGCAGCACCCAGGGAGGTAAGCCCCAGCATTTT.

The J gene is TRBJ1-1, the V gene TRBV14, with 9 positions matching TRBD1. CDR3 length: 15 residues. Germline V CDR1 and CDR2: SGHDN, FVKESK. V lost 3 bases, J lost 2 bases, and 4 bases stayed unmatched. The CDR3 DNA sequence: TGTGCCAGCAGCCAGGGACAGGGTTCAAACACTGAAGCTTTCTTT. Its protein is CASSQGQGSNTEAFF.

The gene calls are TRBV24-1 and TRBJ2-1; 11 bases agree with TRBD2. From germline, CDR1 is KGHDR and CDR2 SFDVKD. With V trimmed by 5 bases and J by 7 bases, 6 bases remained unmatched. This CDR3 is 15 amino acids long. As DNA, the CDR3 is TGTGCCACCAGTGTCAGACTAGCGGGATCTAATGAGCAGTTCTTC. It yields the protein CATSVRLAGSNEQFF.

This clone was seen only once. J is TRBJ2-5 and V is TRBV5-5; D ambiguous. V lost 7 bases and J lost 5, with 12 bases in between. From germline, CDR1 is SGHKS and CDR2 YYEKEE (reference sequence). The CDR3 has 12 amino acids. The CDR3 nucleotides read TGTGCCAGCGGAGTGACCTGGGAGACCCAGTACTTC. This gives the protein CASGVTWETQYF.

Here the CDR3 reads CASRTGGGGETQYF. In nucleotides, the CDR3 is TGTGCCAGCAGGACAGGGGGCGGAGGGGAGACCCAGTACTTC. V and J are TRBV11-2 and TRBJ2-5; 10 nucleotides line up with TRBD1. This CDR3 contains 14 residues. The ends lost 6 bases at V and 5 bases at J; junction bases unmatched: 6. Germline loops: CDR1 SGHAT, CDR2 FQNNGV.

The chain carries TRBV28 and TRBJ2-1; 9 bases fit TRBD2. With V trimmed by 6 bases and J by 3 bases, 6 bases remained unmatched. The length of the CDR3 is 15 residues. CDR1 MDHEN and CDR2 SYDVKM come from the germline V gene. In DNA, the CDR3 is TGTGCCAGCAGGTTTAGCGGGGGAGACTACAATGAGCAGTTCTTC. This translates into CASRFSGGDYNEQFF.

This chain's CDR3 is CASSVLGGQETQYF. CDR3 DNA sequence: TGTGCCAGCAGCGTATTGGGGGGCCAAGAGACCCAGTACTTC. The rearrangement links TRBV9 to TRBJ2-5; tentatively, D is TRBD2 (6 bases). V dropped 1 base and J dropped 1 base, with 8 bases sitting between them. The V gene's germline CDR1 is SGDLS and CDR2 YYNGEE. The CDR3 contains 14 residues.

V gene TRBV5-1 combines with J gene TRBJ2-1, with 10 bases lining up with TRBD2. The V and J ends lost 4 bases and 8 bases, in that order; junction bases with no gene match: 15. In germline, CDR1 is SGHRS, CDR2 YFSETQ. This CDR3 is built from 17 residues. CDR3 sequence reads: CASSPVSLAGEGDEQFF. The DNA of the CDR3 is TGCGCCAGCAGCCCCGTCTCCCTAGCGGGAGAAGGCGATGAGCAGTTCTTC.

The chain recombines TRBV24-1 with TRBJ2-5, with D unresolved. Germline lookup yields CDR1 KGHDR and CDR2 SFDVKD. V was clipped by 3 bases and J by 5 bases, with 12 bases between them. This CDR3 has 14 amino acids. The CDR3 nucleotides read TGTGCCACCAGTGATCCTACCCGGGTGGAGACCCAGTACTTC. Translating gives CATSDPTRVETQYF.

This chain links TRBV5-1 with TRBJ2-1; TRBD2 matches 7 bases. CDR1 is SGHRS, CDR2 YFSETQ, per germline. V was pared by 5 bases and J by 7 bases, with 9 bases of the junction left unmatched. The CDR3 is made up of 14 amino acids. The CDR3 reads CASSEAGVVNEQFF. Written as DNA, the CDR3 is TGCGCCAGCAGTGAGGCGGGAGTAGTGAATGAGCAGTTCTTC.

This chain joins TRBV7-9 and TRBJ1-2, with a possible D match to TRBD1 (6 bases). The V end was cut by 5 bases, the J end by 0 bases, with 10 bases between. The CDR3 extends over 14 amino acids. Germline CDR1 reads SEHNR; CDR2 reads FQNEAQ (reference sequence). CDR3 sequence: CASSHRDPNYGYTF. The CDR3, as DNA: TGTGCCAGCAGCCACAGGGACCCTAACTATGGCTACACCTTC.